Sequencing of this T cell receptor (beta chain) was carried out in a study of T cells in Graves' hyperthyroidism and ophthalmopathy. Diagnoses were made from clinical symptoms, serum measures (thyroxine and TRAb), thyroid ultrasound and orbital computed tomography. This clonotype was observed many times. Germline-derived CDR1 and CDR2 are MDHEN and SYDVKM. V was cut by 6 bases and J by 6 bases, with 3 bases left in between. This CDR3 has 10 amino acids. Researchers took RNA transcripts and amplified the TCR beta CDR3 regions from them. First-round RT-PCR with HTBI primers amplified the TCR CDR3 region. TCRdb itself ran the multiplex PCR reads through MiXCR, one entry per CDR3 protein. The sample includes about 600,000 distinct CDR3 sequences, about 14% of them seen just once.

The rearrangement links TRBV28 to TRBJ2-4, with no clear D. The sequenced sample was blood. This TCR derives from a woman aged 18-29 years with Graves' ophthalmopathy. CDR3 in DNA: TGTGCCAGCAGAGGAAACATTCAGTACTTC. Its protein is CASRGNIQYF. The complete variable domain, with remaining parts taken from reference TRBV28 and TRBJ2-4, reads DVKVTQSSRYLVKRTGEKVFLECVQDMDHENMFWYRQDPGLGLRLIYFSYDVKMKEKGDIPEGYSVSREKKERFSLILESASTNQTSMYLCASRGNIQYFGAGTRLSVL.